One sample yielded the 14 T cell receptor beta chains listed below, sequenced in a study of vaccination and CD4 T cells after COVID-19. Treatment of the sample: roughly 10-day PBMC culture with coronavirus spike peptide pools or control peptides (ViraFEST assay). Their antigens are not known. CD4+ T cells that had been cultured provided DNA sequenced with the Oncomine TCR Beta short-read assay. TCRdb processed the PCR reads anew with MiXCR; each CDR3 protein has one entry. The data contain thousands of distinct CDR3 sequences, around two fifths of them seen just once; the ten biggest clones take up 34%. The sequencing sample was made of CD4+ T cells from blood, cultured in vitro. The receptors come from a human donor who had recovered from COVID-19.

The chain has TRBV4-2 and TRBJ1-5; no reliable D call. V was trimmed by 5 bases and J by 3 bases, leaving 17 bases between them. The CDR3 loop spans 16 amino acids. Germline-derived CDR1 and CDR2 are LGHNA and YNFKEQ. The CDR3 sequence is CASSNERTDHNQPQHF. The CDR3 region has the DNA TGTGCCAGCAGCAACGAAAGGACGGACCACAATCAGCCCCAGCATTTT.

The genes are TRBV30 and TRBJ2-5, with TRBD2 matching over 7 bases. The CDR3 has 15 residues. With 3 bases clipped from V and 5 bases from J, the junction kept 12 bases outside the gene matches. The V gene's germline CDR1 is GTSNPN and CDR2 SVGIG (reference sequence). Here the CDR3 reads CAWSGGIAGDETQYF. CDR3 in DNA: TGTGCCTGGAGCGGCGGGATTGCGGGGGACGAGACCCAGTACTTC.

V gene TRBV19 combines with J gene TRBJ2-1; a possible D gene is TRBD2 (6 bases). The CDR3 loop spans 18 amino acids. CDR1 and CDR2 (germline): LNHDA, SQIVND (reference sequence). The germline V and J ends were trimmed by 0 bases and 0 bases, with 15 bases remaining between them. CDR3 in DNA: TGTGCCAGTAGTATAGATCAGGGATGGGGGGACTCCTACAATGAGCAGTTCTTC. It is translated as CASSIDQGWGDSYNEQFF.

This clonotype was seen only a few times. The CDR3 loop is CASGTSRDNEQFF. Written as DNA, the CDR3 is TGTGCCAGCGGGACTAGCAGGGACAATGAGCAGTTCTTC. The chain couples TRBV2 to TRBJ2-1; 9 bases are a match to TRBD2. The CDR3 loop spans 13 amino acids. Germline CDR1 reads SNHLY; CDR2 reads FYNNEI. V lost 8 bases and J lost 5; bases outside the gene matches: 4.

The chain couples TRBV20-1 to TRBJ1-3; D remains ambiguous. CDR1 is DFQATT and CDR2 is SNEGSKA in the germline V gene (reference sequence). The CDR3 length is 14 residues. V was cut by 1 base and J by 0 bases, with 7 bases left in between. The CDR3 is CSARGSPSGNTIYF. The CDR3 nucleotides read TGCAGTGCTAGAGGCAGTCCCTCTGGAAACACCATATATTTT.

The count of this clonotype is one. This may be a read error, as it is one base from a much larger clone. The genes are TRBV11-3 and TRBJ1-1; possibly TRBD1 for D (6 bases). Per germline, CDR1 SGHNT and CDR2 YENEEA. This CDR3 has 14 residues. V was clipped by 11 bases and J by 7 bases, with 23 bases between them. CDR3 sequence reads: CAGRDTSSRSEAFF. The CDR3 bases are TGTGCCGGCCGGGACACCTCAAGTCGTAGTGAAGCTTTCTTT.

The rearrangement joins TRBV11-3 to TRBJ1-6; D call uncertain. CDR3 length equals 13 residues. Germline loops: CDR1 SGHNT, CDR2 YENEEA. V was clipped by 5 bases and J by 6 bases, with 8 bases between them. CDR3 protein: CASSLSINSPLHF. CDR3 nucleotides: TGTGCCAGCAGCCTTAGCATTAATTCACCCCTCCACTTT.

This clonotype has only a few counts. The chain employs TRBV20-1 and TRBJ2-5; 9 bases match TRBD1. Losses at the gene ends were 3 bases for V and 4 bases for J; bases not matched to a gene: 0. This CDR3 contains 12 residues. Germline CDR1 and CDR2: DFQATT and SNEGSKA (reference sequence). CDR3 sequence reads: CSARTGGETQYF. In DNA, the CDR3 is TGCAGTGCTAGGACAGGGGGAGAGACCCAGTACTTC.

This sequence joins TRBV6-1 and TRBJ1-6, with D possibly TRBD1 on 6 matching bases. Germline lookup yields CDR1 MNHNS and CDR2 SASEGT. This CDR3 is built from 16 residues. The V end was cut by 3 bases, the J end by 1 base, with 10 bases between. CDR3 coding DNA: TGTGCCAGCAGTGATATCCAGGGGTCCTATAATTCACCCCTCCACTTT. Translating gives CASSDIQGSYNSPLHF.

This clonotype was observed a few times. The chain is built from TRBV6-1 and TRBJ2-5; a weak D match, TRBD2 (6 bases). Germline CDR1 reads MNHNS; CDR2 reads SASEGT. The CDR3 consists of 14 residues. V was cut by 10 bases and J by 5 bases, with 20 bases left in between. For the CDR3, the DNA is TGTGCCACCGCGGCCGGGAGAGGTGGGGAGACCCAGTACTTC. Amino acid sequence: CATAAGRGGETQYF.

This clonotype was seen once. The V call is TRBV7-2, the J call TRBJ1-1, with TRBD1 as a possible D gene (6 bases). The CDR3 is 13 residues long. Germline CDR1 SGHTA, CDR2 FQGNSA. The V gene lost 1 base and the J gene lost 5 bases, with 8 bases spanning the gap. As DNA, the CDR3 is TGTGCCAGCAGCTTAGGACAGGAGACTGAAGCTTTCTTT. It is translated as CASSLGQETEAFF.

This sequence joins TRBV6-2 or TRBV6-3 and TRBJ1-1, with D tentatively TRBD1 (5 bases). Germline V CDR1 and CDR2: MNHEY, SVGEGT. Trimming took off 5 bases at V and 1 base at J, with 14 bases between the two ends. The CDR3 covers 15 residues. Here the CDR3 reads CASSKPEDRNTEAFF. CDR3 nucleotides: TGTGCCAGCAGTAAACCAGAAGACAGGAACACTGAAGCTTTCTTT.

This clonotype was counted only a few times. The chain couples TRBV19 to TRBJ2-1, with 7 bases identical to TRBD1. Losses at the gene ends were 6 bases for V and 15 bases for J; bases not matched to a gene: 14. Germline CDR1 is LNHDA and CDR2 is SQIVND (reference sequence). CDR3 length equals 13 residues. The chain's CDR3 is CASRTLAVTGWFF. As DNA, the CDR3 is TGTGCCAGTAGAACCTTAGCCGTGACAGGGTGGTTCTTC.

The chain has TRBV7-2 and TRBJ2-7, with 8 bases fitting TRBD2. V lost 8 bases and J lost 6; bases outside the gene matches: 12. Germline lookup yields CDR1 SGHTA and CDR2 FQGNSA. The CDR3 sequence is 14 residues long. CDR3 bases: TGTGCCAGCGCACTACGGGGGGGCCCCCTCGAGCAGTACTTC. Encoded protein: CASALRGGPLEQYF.